These T cell receptor beta chains were read from a single sample in a study of identical twins. TCRdb independently ran MiXCR on the 5' RACE reads; one entry per CDR3 protein. Seen here are 310,000 or so distinct CDR3 sequences, 8% to 9.5% observed once, and the top ten hold around 7.1%. These same records also appear under a second study, on yellow fever vaccine responses in identical twins.

Sample: CD8+ T cells sorted from blood. These receptors originate from a woman aged 18-35 years in good health. The CDR3 runs from the conserved cysteine through the conserved F or W. A D gene is named only where the DNA matches it firmly. Clone size is given for some rows only: seen once, a few or many times, or a class if the clone is expanded.

J gene | clone size | V gene | D gene | CDR3 protein | CDR3 DNA
TRBJ2-7 | few | TRBV7-9 | TRBD1 | CASSFSTGVYEQYF | TGTGCCAGCAGCTTTTCGACAGGGGTATACGAGCAGTACTTC
TRBJ1-2 | many | TRBV12-3/TRBV12-4 | - | CASSPLAGYGYTF | TGTGCCAGCAGTCCCCTGGCGGGCTATGGCTACACCTTC
TRBJ2-5 | - | TRBV5-1 | TRBD2 | CASSLLAANQETQYF | TGCGCCAGCAGCTTGCTAGCGGCGAACCAAGAGACCCAGTACTTC
TRBJ2-5 | few | TRBV7-3 | TRBD2 | CASSPTSGGVQETQYF | TGTGCCAGCAGCCCAACGAGCGGGGGGGTCCAAGAGACCCAGTACTTC
TRBJ2-1 | - | TRBV27 | - | CASRPTYSYNEQFF | TGTGCCAGCAGACCAACCTACAGCTACAATGAGCAGTTCTTC
TRBJ2-1 | many | TRBV19 | - | CASRVSNEQFF | TGTGCCAGCAGAGTCAGCAATGAGCAGTTCTTC
TRBJ2-1 | many | TRBV27 | - | CASSDSSISYNEQFF | TGTGCCAGCAGTGATTCCTCTATCTCCTACAATGAGCAGTTCTTC
TRBJ2-3 | many | TRBV29-1 | - | CSGNLGYTDTQYF | TGCAGCGGGAACTTGGGATACACAGATACGCAGTATTTT
TRBJ2-7 | few | TRBV10-3 | TRBD1 | CAIREDRGPYEQYF | TGTGCCATCCGGGAGGACAGGGGTCCCTACGAGCAGTACTTC
TRBJ1-2 | few | TRBV6-2/TRBV6-3 | TRBD1 | CASSYRDRPYGYTF | TGTGCCAGCAGTTACCGGGACAGACCCTATGGCTACACCTTC
TRBJ2-2 | - | TRBV29-1 | - | CSGMGDSTGELFF | TGCAGCGGGATGGGAGATTCCACCGGGGAGCTGTTTTTT
TRBJ2-1 | - | TRBV7-3 | TRBD2 | CASSTSGDYNEQFF | TGTGCCAGCAGTACCAGCGGGGACTACAATGAGCAGTTCTTC
TRBJ2-1 | many | TRBV4-1 | - | CASSEELGSVLEQFF | TGCGCCAGCAGCGAAGAACTAGGGTCTGTTCTTGAGCAGTTCTTC
TRBJ1-1 | many | TRBV29-1 | TRBD1 | CSVGFPGQMNTEAFF | TGCAGCGTTGGGTTTCCGGGACAGATGAACACTGAAGCTTTCTTT
TRBJ2-1 | few | TRBV3-1 | TRBD2 | CASSQDGGGGLYNEQFF | TGTGCCAGCAGCCAAGATGGTGGCGGGGGGCTCTACAATGAGCAGTTCTTC
TRBJ2-7 | few | TRBV7-8 | TRBD2 | CASSFRLAGDYEQYF | TGTGCCAGCAGCTTTAGACTAGCGGGAGACTACGAGCAGTACTTC
TRBJ1-2 | - | TRBV27 | TRBD1 | CASSSGQGGGYTF | TGTGCCAGCAGTTCCGGACAGGGTGGAGGCTACACCTTC
TRBJ2-1 | many | TRBV20-1 | - | CSARDQVSYNEQFF | TGCAGTGCTAGAGACCAGGTATCTTACAATGAGCAGTTCTTC
TRBJ1-5 | many | TRBV15 | TRBD1 | CATLGQGADQPQHF | TGTGCCACCCTGGGTCAGGGGGCAGATCAGCCCCAGCATTTT
TRBJ2-5 | - | TRBV6-2/TRBV6-3 | TRBD2 | CASSYSGLVKETQYF | TGTGCCAGCAGTTACAGCGGACTAGTTAAGGAGACCCAGTACTTC
TRBJ2-7 | - | TRBV7-9 | TRBD1 | CASSLAQGDSYEQYF | TGTGCCAGCAGCTTAGCGCAGGGGGACTCCTACGAGCAGTACTTC
TRBJ2-1 | many | TRBV6-2/TRBV6-3 | TRBD1 | CASSDPGQGAGEQFF | TGTGCCAGCAGTGACCCGGGACAGGGGGCTGGTGAGCAGTTCTTC
TRBJ2-4 | many | TRBV5-1 | - | CASSPGWAKNIQYF | TGCGCCAGCAGCCCAGGGTGGGCCAAAAACATTCAGTACTTC
TRBJ2-3 | many | TRBV11-1 | - | CASSLESDSLPGTDTQYF | TGTGCCAGCAGCTTAGAGTCGGACTCCCTCCCAGGCACAGATACGCAGTATTTT
TRBJ2-1 | many | TRBV5-4 | - | CASSLYDEQFF | TGTGCCAGCAGCTTGTATGATGAGCAGTTCTTC
TRBJ2-1 | many | TRBV7-3 | - | CASSLSGGHEQFF | TGTGCCAGCAGCTTAAGTGGGGGGCATGAGCAGTTCTTC